This T cell receptor (beta chain) was recovered during a study of patients and donors after allogeneic stem cell transplantation. Germline V lookup: CDR1 MNHNS, CDR2 SASEGT. V lost 0 bases and J lost 9, with 12 bases in between. This CDR3 is built from 14 residues. MiXCR, applied by TCRdb to the RT-PCR reads, yields one record per CDR3 protein. The repertoire consists of approximately 140,000 distinct CDR3 sequences, with approximately 37% occurring once and the leading ten covering 50%. The sample consisted of blood, either unsorted or a sorted T cell fraction (not recorded which). This TCR derives from a human donor who was either an allogeneic HSCT recipient or a stem cell or donor lymphocyte infusion donor (not recorded which). It is not recorded whose cells these are; they may come from a transplant donor. This chain joins TRBV6-1 and TRBJ2-1; D not resolved. The CDR3 sequence is CASSEAWRISEQFF. The CDR3 nucleotides read TGTGCCAGCAGTGAAGCTTGGCGCATTAGTGAGCAGTTCTTC.